This entry features one T cell receptor beta chain sequence. The antigen is undetermined. These data belong to a study of T cells in Graves' hyperthyroidism and ophthalmopathy. Study-level points and caveats: Ophthalmopathy could be told apart from stable hyperthyroidism with a 13 V-J model.

RNA transcripts served as the template for amplifying TCR beta CDR3 regions. During a first-round RT-PCR of the TCR CDR3, the HTBI primer set was used. MiXCR, applied by TCRdb to the multiplex PCR reads, yields one record per CDR3 protein. The sample shows fewer than 850,000 distinct CDR3 sequences, 15% to 20% of them seen only once. The CDR3 sequence is 16 residues long. The V and J ends lost 6 bases and 3 bases, in that order; junction bases with no gene match: 16. The germline V gene encodes CDR1 SQVTM and CDR2 ANQGSEA. Sample: blood. This TCR derives from a man over 45 with Graves' hyperthyroidism. V gene TRBV29-1 combines with J gene TRBJ2-5; TRBD1 matches at 7 bases. CDR3 loop: CSVRTLGQYTKETQYF. The CDR3 coding sequence is TGCAGCGTACGTACACTGGGACAGTACACCAAAGAGACCCAGTACTTC.